These 17 T cell receptor beta chains share one sample of origin, sequenced in a study of regulatory and conventional T cells in RAG deficiency. The repertoire was sequenced with immunoSEQ multiplex PCR; TCRdb's copy has only in-frame clones and lacks some. The data show around 30,000 clones, with 90% seen just once and approximately 5.6% held by the top ten. This sample was also put to use in a study of regulatory T cells. That paper notes: Primers: 52 TRBV forward and 13 TRBJ reverse.

The specimen was CD8+ T cells sorted from blood. These receptors were collected from a human donor in good health.

V and J are TRBV6-1 and TRBJ2-7; TRBD1 matches 8 bases. Germline trimming cut 2 bases from V and 1 base from J; bases unmatched to any gene: 10. The germline CDR1 and CDR2 sequences are MNHNS and SASEGT. CDR3 length equals 17 residues. The chain's CDR3 is CASSEFTGQAESYEQYF. CDR3 nucleotides: TGTGCCAGCAGTGAATTTACGGGACAGGCTGAATCCTACGAGCAGTACTTC.

The chain couples TRBV11-2 to TRBJ2-2; D is unresolved. The CDR3 is 16 residues long. Trimming pared 5 bases from V and 5 bases from J, leaving 18 bases between. Germline V gene data show CDR1 as SGHAT and CDR2 as FQNNGV. The CDR3 region is CASSPIPRATTGELFF. The DNA for the CDR3 is TGTGCCAGCAGCCCAATCCCTAGGGCTACAACCGGGGAGCTGTTTTTT.

The chain has TRBV19 and TRBJ1-1; D gene uncertain. This CDR3 is 15 amino acids long. Looked up from germline, CDR1 is LNHDA and CDR2 is SQIVND (reference sequence). Trimming shortened V by 6 bases and J by 2 bases, and 16 bases separated the two germline ends. CDR3: CASSYEFGDNTEAFF. In nucleotides, the CDR3 is TGTGCCAGTAGCTACGAATTCGGGGATAACACTGAAGCTTTCTTT.

This chain uses TRBV11-1 with TRBJ2-3; TRBD2 agrees at 10 bases. Looked up from germline, CDR1 is SGHAT and CDR2 is FQDESV (reference sequence). V lost 1 base to trimming and J lost 5 bases; unmatched junction nucleotides: 9. The CDR3 is 17 residues long. The CDR3 loop reads CASSLERLAGVEDTQYF. CDR3 sequence (DNA): TGTGCCAGCAGCTTAGAAAGGCTAGCGGGAGTTGAAGATACGCAGTATTTT.

This sequence joins TRBV5-6 and TRBJ2-2, with 7 bases lining up with TRBD1. V lost 4 bases to trimming and J lost 4 bases; unmatched junction nucleotides: 10. CDR1 and CDR2 (germline): SGHDT, YYEEEE. The CDR3 totals 16 residues. The CDR3 DNA reads TGTGCCAGCAGCACCGGGACAGCCGTTGTCACCGGGGAGCTGTTTTTT. It specifies CASSTGTAVVTGELFF.

The chain carries TRBV2 and TRBJ2-1, with TRBD1 identical over 12 bases. Germline CDR1 and CDR2: SNHLY and FYNNEI. The J segment lost 8 bases and the V segment lost 7 bases, leaving 12 bases of the junction unmatched. This CDR3 has 16 amino acids. The CDR3 nucleotides are TGTGCCAGCACCCCCGAGGGGACAGGGGGCGCCGATGAGCAGTTCTTC. It translates to CASTPEGTGGADEQFF.

This sequence joins TRBV27 and TRBJ1-5; no reliable D call. The germline V and J ends were trimmed by 3 bases and 5 bases, with 8 bases remaining between them. The CDR3 has 13 residues. Germline V gene sequence: CDR1 MNHEY, CDR2 SMNVEV (reference sequence). CDR3 in amino acids: CASSFASDQPQHF. The CDR3, as DNA: TGTGCCAGCAGTTTTGCATCCGATCAGCCCCAGCATTTT.

This chain connects TRBV5-4 to TRBJ2-4, with TRBD2 matching over 13 bases. V lost 3 bases and J lost 4; bases outside the gene matches: 7. The germline gives CDR1 SGHNT, CDR2 YYREEE (reference sequence). The CDR3 has 17 amino acids. The CDR3 DNA reads as TGTGCCAGCAGCTGGGGACTAGCGGGGATTGAAAAAAACATTCAGTACTTC. Its protein is CASSWGLAGIEKNIQYF.

This chain uses TRBV30 with TRBJ1-1, with D perhaps matching TRBD1 (5 bases). The germline V gene encodes CDR1 GTSNPN and CDR2 SVGIG (reference sequence). CDR3 length: 13 amino acids. The V end lost 5 bases, the J end lost 1 base, and 11 bases lay between the germline ends. The CDR3 coding sequence is TGTGCCTGGGGAGGGGCGTCGAACACTGAAGCTTTCTTT. Translated, it gives CAWGGASNTEAFF.

The chain links TRBV19 to TRBJ2-7, with D uncertain. This CDR3 has 14 residues. Trimming removed 5 bases at V and 0 bases at J, with 11 bases between. Germline CDR1 LNHDA, CDR2 SQIVND (reference sequence). CDR3 coding DNA: TGTGCCAGTAGTCTTGTGTATGACTCCTACGAGCAGTACTTC. Residues: CASSLVYDSYEQYF.

With respect to this clone: At the DNA level, this CDR3 is encoded by other sequences in the same sample as well. The chain is built from TRBV5-4 and TRBJ2-1; D remains ambiguous. V shed 0 bases and J shed 7 bases, with 5 bases lying between them. The CDR3 totals 12 residues. The germline V gene has CDR1 SGHNT and CDR2 YYREEE (reference sequence). CDR3 bases: TGTGCCAGCAGCTTGGGGGGAAATGAGCAGTTCTTC. This encodes CASSLGGNEQFF.

The chain links TRBV10-2 to TRBJ1-1, with no clear D. The CDR3 is 14 residues long. Trimming stripped 6 bases from V and 1 base from J, with 12 bases between. Germline assignment: CDR1 WSHSY and CDR2 SAAADI. The chain's CDR3 is CASRFDGSNTEAFF. For the CDR3, the DNA is TGCGCCAGCAGATTCGACGGGTCGAACACTGAAGCTTTCTTT.

The V and J genes are TRBV7-2 and TRBJ2-2; TRBD1 matches 8 bases. The CDR3 is 16 residues long. The germline V gene encodes CDR1 SGHTA and CDR2 FQGNSA. The V segment lost 5 bases and the J segment 3 bases; nucleotides outside the gene matches: 8. For the CDR3, the DNA is TGTGCCAGCAGCACCTGGGCAGGGGGCGACACCGGGGAGCTGTTTTTT. Translation: CASSTWAGGDTGELFF.

This chain uses TRBV5-6 with TRBJ2-7; no clear D. V was cut by 0 bases and J by 3 bases, with 10 bases left in between. The CDR3 extends over 14 amino acids. Germline V gene data show CDR1 as SGHDT and CDR2 as YYEEEE. CDR3: CASSLEGSVYEQYF. In nucleotides, the CDR3 is TGTGCCAGCAGCTTGGAGGGCAGCGTCTACGAGCAGTACTTC.

The chain uses TRBV6-1 and TRBJ2-2; D possibly corresponds to TRBD1 (6 bases). Germline V gives CDR1 MNHNS, CDR2 SASEGT. V was pared by 4 bases and J by 5 bases, with 14 bases between. The CDR3 is made up of 15 amino acids. As DNA, the CDR3 is TGTGCCAGCAGTGGGGCCAGGGGAAAAACCGGGGAGCTGTTTTTT. Protein sequence: CASSGARGKTGELFF.

Note on this clone: Other DNA sequences from this sample encode an identical CDR3 as well. The chain joins TRBV5-4 to TRBJ2-1, with D perhaps being TRBD1 or TRBD2 (6 bases each). The ends were cut back, 4 bases at V and 7 bases at J, with 9 bases in the middle. This CDR3 contains 12 residues. The germline V gene encodes CDR1 SGHNT and CDR2 YYREEE (reference sequence). The DNA of the CDR3 is TGTGCCAGCAGCCTAGGGGGGAATGAGCAGTTCTTC. Its translation: CASSLGGNEQFF.

This chain joins TRBV19 and TRBJ2-2, with a weak D call TRBD2 (6 bases). The CDR3 is 13 residues long. CDR1 LNHDA and CDR2 SQIVND come from the germline V gene (reference sequence). V gave up 7 bases and J gave up 8 bases, with 14 bases separating them. CDR3 nucleotides: TGTGCCAGTAACGAGATTCGGGGGGGGGAGCTGTTTTTT. It specifies CASNEIRGGELFF.